This entry lists 10 T cell receptor beta chains sequenced from one sample in a study of blood T cell repertoires in COVID-19. The repertoire was sequenced with immunoSEQ multiplex PCR; TCRdb's copy has only in-frame clones and lacks some. The data contain some 150,000 clones, roughly 80% of them seen just once; the ten biggest clones take up roughly 0.58%. Sequenced sample: peripheral blood. Receptors were obtained from a man aged 55 to 70 with acute or convalescent COVID-19.

The V gene is TRBV18, the J gene TRBJ2-7, with TRBD1 identical over 9 bases. J was trimmed by 0 bases and V by 2 bases; bases with no gene match: 11. This CDR3 is built from 18 residues. Germline V gene lookup returns CDR1 KGHSH and CDR2 LQKENI. CDR3 in amino acids: CASSPETGGLSASYEQYF. In nucleotides, the CDR3 is TGTGCCAGCTCACCAGAGACAGGGGGTCTCTCCGCCTCCTACGAGCAGTACTTC.

V and J are TRBV7-9 and TRBJ2-7, with 10 bases matching TRBD2. After removal of 5 bases from V and 6 bases from J, the junction contained 10 bases not matched to a gene. The CDR3 covers 15 residues. Germline CDR1 and CDR2: SEHNR and FQNEAQ (reference sequence). DNA of the CDR3: TGTGCCAGCAGCCTCGGGCTAGCGGGAGCAAGCGAGCAGTACTTC. This codes for CASSLGLAGASEQYF.

In this sample, this clone turned up a few times. The chain links TRBV18 to TRBJ1-5; D remains unclear. Germline V gene sequence: CDR1 KGHSH, CDR2 LQKENI. The CDR3 is 13 residues long. V shed 6 bases and J shed 5 bases, with 11 bases lying between them. The CDR3 nucleotides are TGTGCCAGCTCTGCGGCGGGCCATCAGCCCCAGCATTTT. Translation: CASSAAGHQPQHF. The variable domain in full, with the rest retrieved from reference TRBV18 and TRBJ1-5, is NAGVMQNPRHLVRRRGQEARLRCSPMKGHSHVYWYRQLPEEGLKFMVYLQKENIIDESGMPKERFSAEFPKEGPSILRIQQVVRGDSAAYFCASSAAGHQPQHFGDGTRLSIL.

The chain couples TRBV4-1 to TRBJ2-3; 10 bases are shared with TRBD2. The V gene end was trimmed by 0 bases and the J gene end by 1 base; junction bases not matched to a gene: 4. The CDR3 loop spans 17 amino acids. Germline CDR1 reads MGHRA; CDR2 reads YSYEKL. The DNA of the CDR3 is TGCGCCAGCAGCCAAGAGACTAGCGGGTTTCGCACAGATACGCAGTATTTT. Its translation: CASSQETSGFRTDTQYF.

The gene calls are TRBV11-2 and TRBJ2-1, with 7 bases identical to TRBD2. V shed 5 bases and J 15 bases; nucleotides not matched to a gene: 10. This CDR3 spans 12 amino acids. The germline CDR1 and CDR2 sequences are SGHAT and FQNNGV. The chain's CDR3 is CASSPVRGGWFF. CDR3 coding DNA: TGTGCCAGCAGCCCCGTTCGGGGAGGGTGGTTCTTC.

This rearrangement joins TRBV7-2 to TRBJ2-7; tentative D call: TRBD2 (6 bases). The CDR3 has 14 amino acids. The germline CDR1 and CDR2 sequences are SGHTA and FQGNSA. Trimming took off 5 bases at V and 3 bases at J, with 14 bases between the two ends. CDR3 sequence: CASSPRSGRYEQYF. CDR3 nucleotide sequence: TGTGCCAGCAGCCCCCGTAGCGGACGCTACGAGCAGTACTTC.

The chain joins TRBV5-4 to TRBJ1-2, with 7 nucleotides matching TRBD1. The CDR3 has 14 amino acids. Germline loops: CDR1 SGHNT, CDR2 YYREEE (reference sequence). Losses at the gene ends were 4 bases for V and 5 bases for J; bases not matched to a gene: 8. CDR3 nucleotide sequence: TGTGCCAGCAGCGCAGGGACAGACCCTTATGGCTACACCTTC. Protein product: CASSAGTDPYGYTF.

The V gene is TRBV19, the J gene TRBJ1-2, with D perhaps TRBD1 (5 bases). Trimming pared 5 bases from V and 2 bases from J, leaving 12 bases between. This CDR3 contains 14 residues. Germline-derived CDR1 and CDR2 are LNHDA and SQIVND (reference sequence). CDR3 DNA sequence: TGTGCCAGTAGTTGGAAGGGGTTCAACTATGGCTACACCTTC. Amino acid sequence: CASSWKGFNYGYTF.

V usage is TRBV6-2 or TRBV6-3 and J usage is TRBJ1-5; D might be TRBD1 (6 bases). This CDR3 is 19 amino acids long. Trimming left V 2 bases short and J 1 base short, with 21 bases between. Germline values: CDR1 MNHEY, CDR2 SVGEGT. This chain's CDR3 is CASSYPWDNRVLSNQPQHF. CDR3 nucleotide sequence: TGTGCCAGCAGTTACCCATGGGATAACAGGGTACTGAGCAATCAGCCCCAGCATTTT.

This chain joins TRBV6-5 and TRBJ2-2, with TRBD2 matching 8 bases. Germline V lookup: CDR1 MNHEY, CDR2 SVGAGI. V dropped 6 bases and J dropped 7; count of bases not matched to a gene: 10. This CDR3 has 15 residues. CDR3 nucleotide sequence: TGTGCCAGCAGCGGGACGCGGGGGGTTAGCGGGGAGCTGTTTTTT. It is translated as CASSGTRGVSGELFF.